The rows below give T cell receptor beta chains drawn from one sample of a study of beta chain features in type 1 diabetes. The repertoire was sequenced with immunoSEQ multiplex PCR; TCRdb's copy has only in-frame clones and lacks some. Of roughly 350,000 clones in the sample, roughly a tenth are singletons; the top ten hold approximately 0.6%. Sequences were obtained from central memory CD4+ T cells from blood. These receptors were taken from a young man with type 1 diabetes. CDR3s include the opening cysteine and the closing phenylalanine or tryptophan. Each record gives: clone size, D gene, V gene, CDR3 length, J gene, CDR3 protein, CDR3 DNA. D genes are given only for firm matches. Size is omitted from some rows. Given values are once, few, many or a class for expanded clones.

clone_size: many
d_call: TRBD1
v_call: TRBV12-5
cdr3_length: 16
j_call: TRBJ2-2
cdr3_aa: CASGSEWTGNTGELFF
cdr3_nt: TGTGCTAGTGGTTCCGAGTGGACAGGGAACACCGGGGAGCTGTTTTTT

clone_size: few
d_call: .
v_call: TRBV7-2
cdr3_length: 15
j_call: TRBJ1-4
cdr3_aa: CASSPQDSANEKLFF
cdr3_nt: TGTGCCAGCAGCCCACAGGACTCGGCTAATGAAAAACTGTTTTTT

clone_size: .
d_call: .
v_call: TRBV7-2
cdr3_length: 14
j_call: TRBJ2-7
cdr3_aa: CASSPRGATYEQYF
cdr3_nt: TGTGCCAGCAGCCCTAGGGGGGCTACCTACGAGCAGTACTTC

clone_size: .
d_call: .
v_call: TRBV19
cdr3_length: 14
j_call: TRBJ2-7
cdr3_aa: CASSFGPYSYEQYF
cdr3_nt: TGTGCCAGTAGTTTCGGACCCTACTCCTACGAGCAGTACTTC

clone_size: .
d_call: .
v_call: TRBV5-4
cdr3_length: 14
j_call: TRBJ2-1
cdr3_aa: CASSLGLVPFGQFF
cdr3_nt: TGTGCCAGCAGCTTGGGGCTGGTTCCGTTTGGGCAGTTCTTC

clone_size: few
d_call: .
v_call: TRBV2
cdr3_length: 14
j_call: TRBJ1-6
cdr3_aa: CASSEQGNRSPLHF
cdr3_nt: TGTGCCAGCAGTGAACAGGGAAATAGGTCACCCCTCCACTTT

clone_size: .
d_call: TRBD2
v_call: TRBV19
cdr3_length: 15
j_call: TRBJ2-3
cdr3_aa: CASTRTSGTTDTQYF
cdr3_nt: TGTGCCAGTACCAGGACTAGCGGGACCACAGATACGCAGTATTTT

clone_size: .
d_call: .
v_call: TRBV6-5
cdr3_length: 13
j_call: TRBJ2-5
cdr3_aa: CASSYSSGETQYF
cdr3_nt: TGTGCCAGCAGTTACTCGAGCGGGGAGACCCAGTACTTC

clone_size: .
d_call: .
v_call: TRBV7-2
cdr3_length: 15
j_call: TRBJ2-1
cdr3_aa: CASSSNSEFYNEQFF
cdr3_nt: TGTGCCAGCAGCTCGAATAGCGAATTCTACAATGAGCAGTTCTTC

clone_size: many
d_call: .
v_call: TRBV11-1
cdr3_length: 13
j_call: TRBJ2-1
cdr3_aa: CASSSDPGNEQFF
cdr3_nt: TGTGCCAGCAGCTCGGACCCCGGAAATGAGCAGTTCTTC

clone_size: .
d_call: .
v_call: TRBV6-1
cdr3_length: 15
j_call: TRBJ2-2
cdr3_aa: CASSQRLLNTGELFF
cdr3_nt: TGTGCCAGCAGCCAACGTCTCCTAAACACCGGGGAGCTGTTTTTT

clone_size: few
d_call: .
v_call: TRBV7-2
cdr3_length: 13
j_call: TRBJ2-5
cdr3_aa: CASSLDRKSPIDF
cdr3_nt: TGTGCCAGCAGCTTAGATCGCAAGTCTCCTATAGACTTC

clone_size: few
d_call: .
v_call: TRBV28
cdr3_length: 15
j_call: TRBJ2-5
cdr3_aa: CASSGHSASGETQYF
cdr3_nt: TGTGCCAGCAGTGGGCATAGCGCCTCAGGGGAGACCCAGTACTTC

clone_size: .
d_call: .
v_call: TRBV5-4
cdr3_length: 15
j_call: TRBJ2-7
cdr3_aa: CASSGASAYSYEQYF
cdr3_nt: TGTGCCAGCAGCGGCGCTAGCGCCTACTCCTACGAGCAGTACTTC

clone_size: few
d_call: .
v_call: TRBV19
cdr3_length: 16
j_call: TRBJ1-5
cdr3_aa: CASSIVAREGNQPQHF
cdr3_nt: TGTGCCAGTAGTATAGTCGCTAGGGAAGGCAATCAGCCCCAGCATTTT

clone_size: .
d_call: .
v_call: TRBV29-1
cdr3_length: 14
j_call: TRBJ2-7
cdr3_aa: CSVAQDPLSYEQYF
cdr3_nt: TGCAGCGTTGCCCAGGACCCCTTATCCTACGAGCAGTACTTC

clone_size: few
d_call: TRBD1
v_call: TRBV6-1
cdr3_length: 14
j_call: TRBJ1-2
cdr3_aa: CASSPTGSNYGYTF
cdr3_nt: TGTGCCAGCAGCCCGACAGGGTCGAACTATGGCTACACCTTC

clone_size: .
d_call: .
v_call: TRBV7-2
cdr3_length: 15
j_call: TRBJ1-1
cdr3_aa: CASSLELAGNAEAFF
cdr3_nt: TGTGCCAGCAGCTTAGAATTGGCAGGGAATGCTGAAGCTTTCTTT

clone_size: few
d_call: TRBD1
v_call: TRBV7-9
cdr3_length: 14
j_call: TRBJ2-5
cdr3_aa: CASSSDRIWETQYF
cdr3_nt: TGTGCCAGCAGTTCGGACAGGATCTGGGAGACCCAGTACTTC

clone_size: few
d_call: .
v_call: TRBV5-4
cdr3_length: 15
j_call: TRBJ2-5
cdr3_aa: CASSLGRQREETQYF
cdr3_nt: TGTGCCAGCAGCTTGGGGCGACAGCGAGAAGAGACCCAGTACTTC

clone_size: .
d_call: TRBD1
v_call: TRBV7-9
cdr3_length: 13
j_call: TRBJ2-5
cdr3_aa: CASSWGTGETQYF
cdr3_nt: TGTGCCAGCAGCTGGGGGACAGGAGAGACCCAGTACTTC

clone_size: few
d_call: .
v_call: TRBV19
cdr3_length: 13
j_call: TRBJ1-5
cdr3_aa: CASSMQAGQPQHF
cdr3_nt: TGTGCCAGTAGTATGCAGGCGGGCCAGCCCCAGCATTTT

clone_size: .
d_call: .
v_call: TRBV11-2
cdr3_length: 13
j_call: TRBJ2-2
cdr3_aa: CASSSSRAGELFF
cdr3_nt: TGTGCCAGCAGCTCCTCCCGGGCCGGGGAGCTGTTTTTT

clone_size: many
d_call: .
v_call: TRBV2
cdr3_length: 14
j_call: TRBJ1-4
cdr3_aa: CASSVGTSREKLFF
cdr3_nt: TGTGCCAGCAGTGTTGGGACCTCGCGGGAAAAACTGTTTTTT

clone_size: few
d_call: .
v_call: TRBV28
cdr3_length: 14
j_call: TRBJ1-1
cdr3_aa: CASSFGGAVTEAFF
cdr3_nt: TGTGCCAGCAGTTTCGGGGGCGCGGTGACTGAAGCTTTCTTT

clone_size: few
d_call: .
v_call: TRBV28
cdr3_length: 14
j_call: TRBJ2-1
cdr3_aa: CASSSPGTILEQFF
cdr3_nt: TGTGCCAGCAGTTCCCCGGGGACAATCCTAGAGCAGTTCTTC

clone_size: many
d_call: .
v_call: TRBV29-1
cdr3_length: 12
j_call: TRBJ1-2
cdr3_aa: CSVEDAGGGYTF
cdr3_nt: TGCAGCGTTGAAGATGCCGGAGGTGGCTACACCTTC

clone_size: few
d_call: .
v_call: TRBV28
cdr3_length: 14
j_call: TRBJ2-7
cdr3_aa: CASSLITATYEQYF
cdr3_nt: TGTGCCAGCAGCCTCATCACAGCTACCTACGAGCAGTACTTC

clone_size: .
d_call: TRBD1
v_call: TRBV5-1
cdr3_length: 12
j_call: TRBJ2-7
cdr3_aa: CASSLQGVEQYF
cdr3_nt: TGCGCCAGCAGCCTACAGGGGGTCGAGCAGTACTTC

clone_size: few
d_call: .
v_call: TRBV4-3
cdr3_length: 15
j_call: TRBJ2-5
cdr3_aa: CASSQAGHGQETQYF
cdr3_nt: TGCGCCAGCAGCCAAGCCGGACATGGCCAAGAGACCCAGTACTTC

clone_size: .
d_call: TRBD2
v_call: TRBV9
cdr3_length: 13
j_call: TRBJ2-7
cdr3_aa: CASSVAGGDEQYF
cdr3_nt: TGTGCCAGCAGCGTAGCGGGAGGGGACGAGCAGTACTTC

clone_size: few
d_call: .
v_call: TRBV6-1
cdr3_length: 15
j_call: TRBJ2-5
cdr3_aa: CASSELGGAGETQYF
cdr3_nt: TGTGCCAGCAGTGAACTAGGGGGCGCGGGGGAGACCCAGTACTTC

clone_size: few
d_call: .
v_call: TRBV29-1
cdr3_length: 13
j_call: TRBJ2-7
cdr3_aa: CSVVEGVTDEQYF
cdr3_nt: TGCAGCGTTGTGGAAGGGGTAACGGACGAGCAGTACTTC

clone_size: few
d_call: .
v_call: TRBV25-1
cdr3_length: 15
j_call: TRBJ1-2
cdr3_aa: CASSEYIRGREKWTF
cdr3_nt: TGTGCCAGCAGTGAATATATAAGGGGCCGGGAGAAATGGACCTTC

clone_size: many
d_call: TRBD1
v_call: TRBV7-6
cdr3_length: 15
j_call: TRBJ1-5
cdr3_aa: CASSLGTGESQPQHF
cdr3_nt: TGTGCCAGCAGCCTGGGGACAGGGGAAAGTCAGCCCCAGCATTTT

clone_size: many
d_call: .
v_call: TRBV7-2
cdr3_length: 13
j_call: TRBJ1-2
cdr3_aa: CASRPDLGYGYTF
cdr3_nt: TGTGCCAGCAGGCCTGATCTGGGCTATGGCTACACCTTC

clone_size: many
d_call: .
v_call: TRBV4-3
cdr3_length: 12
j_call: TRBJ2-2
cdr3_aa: CASSQAYGELFF
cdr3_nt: TGCGCCAGCAGCCAAGCTTACGGGGAGCTGTTTTTT

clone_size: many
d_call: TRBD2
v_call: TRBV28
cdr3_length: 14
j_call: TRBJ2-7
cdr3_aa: CASRGAGGRPEQYF
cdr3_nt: TGTGCCAGCAGGGGCGCGGGAGGGCGCCCCGAGCAGTACTTC

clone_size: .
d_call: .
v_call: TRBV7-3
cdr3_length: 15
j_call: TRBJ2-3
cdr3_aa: CASSLGHRAADTQYF
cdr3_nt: TGTGCCAGCAGCTTAGGGCACAGGGCCGCAGATACGCAGTATTTT

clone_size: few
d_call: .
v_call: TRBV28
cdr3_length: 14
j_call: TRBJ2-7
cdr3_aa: CASSTGALIYEQYF
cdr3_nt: TGTGCCAGTTCCACAGGCGCATTAATCTACGAGCAGTACTTC

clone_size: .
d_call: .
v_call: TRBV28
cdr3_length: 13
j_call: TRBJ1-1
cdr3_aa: CASSISSNTEAFF
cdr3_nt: TGTGCCAGCAGTATTAGCTCGAACACTGAAGCTTTCTTT

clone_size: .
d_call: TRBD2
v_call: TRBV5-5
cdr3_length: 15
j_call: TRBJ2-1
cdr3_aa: CASSLGTSGSNEQFF
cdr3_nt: TGTGCCAGCAGCTTGGGGACTAGCGGGAGCAATGAGCAGTTCTTC

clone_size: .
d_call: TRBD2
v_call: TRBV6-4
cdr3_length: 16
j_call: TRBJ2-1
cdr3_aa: CASSAVQGLAGGEQFF
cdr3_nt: TGTGCCAGCAGTGCCGTTCAGGGACTAGCGGGAGGGGAGCAGTTCTTC

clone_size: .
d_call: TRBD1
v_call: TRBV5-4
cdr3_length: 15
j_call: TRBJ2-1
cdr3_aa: CASSSPGQGPIEQFF
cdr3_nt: TGTGCCAGCAGCTCGCCGGGACAGGGTCCGATCGAGCAGTTCTTC

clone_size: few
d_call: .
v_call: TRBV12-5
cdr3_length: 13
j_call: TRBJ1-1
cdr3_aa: CASSLLMNTEAFF
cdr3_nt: TGTGCTAGTTCTCTGTTAATGAACACTGAAGCTTTCTTT

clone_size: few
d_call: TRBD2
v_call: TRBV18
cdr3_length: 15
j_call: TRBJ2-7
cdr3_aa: CASSSGTSGSYEQYF
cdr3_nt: TGTGCCAGCTCAAGTGGGACTAGCGGGAGCTACGAGCAGTACTTC

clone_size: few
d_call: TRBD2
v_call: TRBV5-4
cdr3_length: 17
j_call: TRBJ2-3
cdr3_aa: CASSPEGSGSFTDTQYF
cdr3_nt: TGTGCCAGCAGCCCCGAGGGTAGCGGGAGTTTTACAGATACGCAGTATTTT

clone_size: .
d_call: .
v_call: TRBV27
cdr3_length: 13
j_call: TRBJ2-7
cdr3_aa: CASSLKGPYEQYF
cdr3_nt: TGTGCCAGCAGTTTAAAGGGGCCCTACGAGCAGTACTTC

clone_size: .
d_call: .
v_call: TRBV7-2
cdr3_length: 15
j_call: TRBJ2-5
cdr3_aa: CASSLGSFSGETQYF
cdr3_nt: TGTGCCAGCAGCTTAGGTTCGTTTTCTGGGGAGACCCAGTACTTC

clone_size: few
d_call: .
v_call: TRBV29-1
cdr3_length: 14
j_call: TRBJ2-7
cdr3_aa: CSVVIPGRNYEQYF
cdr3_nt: TGCAGCGTTGTCATCCCGGGACGGAACTACGAGCAGTACTTC